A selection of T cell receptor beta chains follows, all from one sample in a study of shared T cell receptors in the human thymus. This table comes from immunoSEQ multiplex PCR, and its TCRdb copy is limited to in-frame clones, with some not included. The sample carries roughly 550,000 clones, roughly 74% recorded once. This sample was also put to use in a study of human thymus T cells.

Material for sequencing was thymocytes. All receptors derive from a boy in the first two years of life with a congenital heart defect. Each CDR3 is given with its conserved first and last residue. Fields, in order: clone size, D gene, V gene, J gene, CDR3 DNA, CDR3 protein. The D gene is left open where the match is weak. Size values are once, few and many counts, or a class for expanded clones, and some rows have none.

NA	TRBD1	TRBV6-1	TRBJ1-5	TGTGCCAGCACCCGGGACAGGGGGTGGGTGCAGCCCCAGCATTTT	CASTRDRGWVQPQHF
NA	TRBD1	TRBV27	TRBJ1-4	TGTGCCAGCAGTTTTCAGGGGGCAGTGTCTAATGAAAAACTGTTTTTT	CASSFQGAVSNEKLFF
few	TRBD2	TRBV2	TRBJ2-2	TGTGCCAGCACCGTGACTAGCGGGACCGACCCCGGGGAGCTGTTTTTT	CASTVTSGTDPGELFF
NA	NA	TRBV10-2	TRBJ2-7	TGCGCCAGCAATGGGGGGCGGGAGTCCTACGAGCAGTACTTC	CASNGGRESYEQYF
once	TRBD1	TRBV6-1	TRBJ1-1	TGTGCCAGCACGGCGGGACAGGGAGACACTGAAGCTTTCTTT	CASTAGQGDTEAFF
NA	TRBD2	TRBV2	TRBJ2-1	TGTGCCAGCAGTGATTGCGGGAGGATATACAATGAGCAGTTCTTC	CASSDCGRIYNEQFF
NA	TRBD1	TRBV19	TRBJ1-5	TGTGCCAGTAGCCCACGCCGGGACAGGGGGTGGAATCAGCCCCAGCATTTT	CASSPRRDRGWNQPQHF
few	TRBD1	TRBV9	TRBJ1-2	TGTGCCAGCAGCGTAGCTACGACAGGGGATTGTCAAGGCTACACCTTC	CASSVATTGDCQGYTF
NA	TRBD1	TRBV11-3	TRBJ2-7	TGTGCCAGCAGCCCAGGCGGACAGGCCTACGAGCAGTACTTC	CASSPGGQAYEQYF
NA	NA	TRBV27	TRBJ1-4	TGTGCCAGCAGTTGGGGGCCCAAATCAACTAATGAAAAACTGTTTTTT	CASSWGPKSTNEKLFF
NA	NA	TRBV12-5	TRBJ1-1	TGTGCTAGTGGCCCCATGGCAGGGACATACACTGAAGCTTTCTTT	CASGPMAGTYTEAFF
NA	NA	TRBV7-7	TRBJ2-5	TGTGCTAGCAGCTCGGAGGGAATGAAGACCCAGTACTTC	CASSSEGMKTQYF
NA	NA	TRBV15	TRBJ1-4	TGTGCCACCAGCAGAGATTCCCCAATACCAGGAAGGGACTTAAGGGCCGATGGTGAAAAACTGTTTTTT	CATSRDSPIPGRDLRADGEKLFF